The sequence of this TCR beta chain was determined in a study of cytomegalovirus exposure and HLA in healthy donors. As regards this clone: Its antigen is not identified.

13 Jbeta primers and 60 Vbeta primers were used for the PCR. Clones were sequenced by immunoSEQ multiplex PCR, and TCRdb holds only the in-frame ones, with some missing. The sample includes around 130,000 clones, around 75% seen only once; the top ten take roughly 3%. Study-level results: Presence/absence results assume similar sequencing depth per donor, which may not hold. Prior analysis indicated that the majority of TCR beta V segments exhibited productivity approximately 90% or approximately 30% of the time.

Sequencing was performed on PBMCs. This receptor was obtained from a man aged 25 to 45 in good health and CMV-seronegative.

CDR3 nucleotides: TGTGCCAGCTCACCACAGGGACAGGGTATAGTCAATCAGCCCCAGCATTTT. As protein: CASSPQGQGIVNQPQHF. The rearrangement uses TRBV18 and TRBJ1-5; 9 bases fit TRBD1. Losses at the gene ends were 1 base for V and 3 bases for J; bases not matched to a gene: 7. Looked up from germline, CDR1 is KGHSH and CDR2 is LQKENI. The CDR3 has 17 residues.